The 24 T cell receptor beta chains below were found in one sample sequenced in a study of shared clonotypes between healthy human individuals. The assay was immunoSEQ multiplex PCR, and TCRdb's table has in-frame clones only and misses some. The table includes 980,000 or so clones, 76% detected once. The specimen was memory CD4+ T cells sorted from blood. Regarding subset: CD45RA-negative fraction. The receptors stem from a man aged 18 to 29 in good health.

This clone was seen a handful of times. Other nucleotide sequences in the sample specify the same CDR3. The chain combines TRBV19 with TRBJ1-5; 7 positions match TRBD1. The CDR3 extends over 15 amino acids. Unmatched junction bases numbered 6, after V lost 4 bases and J lost 3 bases. The germline gives CDR1 LNHDA, CDR2 SQIVND (reference sequence). CDR3 sequence reads: CASSSYRGSNQPQHF. The CDR3 coding sequence is TGTGCCAGTAGTAGTTACAGGGGATCCAATCAGCCCCAGCATTTT.

The rearrangement uses TRBV5-1 and TRBJ2-5; the D is unclear. In germline, CDR1 is SGHRS, CDR2 YFSETQ. Trimming removed 2 bases at V and 1 base at J, with 9 bases between. The CDR3 spans 14 residues. CDR3 nucleotide sequence: TGCGCCAGCAGCTTACCGACGGTCCAAGAGACCCAGTACTTC. Its protein product is CASSLPTVQETQYF. The full variable domain, rest sourced from reference TRBV5-1 and TRBJ2-5, is KAGVTQTPRYLIKTRGQQVTLSCSPISGHRSVSWYQQTPGQGLQFLFEYFSETQRNKGNFPGRFSGRQFSNSRSEMNVSTLELGDSALYLCASSLPTVQETQYFGPGTRLLVL.

The chain links TRBV9 to TRBJ2-1; the D gene is possibly TRBD2 (6 bases). CDR3 length: 13 amino acids. Deletions cut 4 bases from V and 6 bases from J, with 11 bases between. Germline loops: CDR1 SGDLS, CDR2 YYNGEE. The CDR3 spells CASSFGLPNEQFF. The CDR3 nucleotides are TGTGCCAGCAGCTTCGGACTACCCAATGAGCAGTTCTTC.

The rearrangement links TRBV5-1 to TRBJ2-5; D is ambiguous. In germline, CDR1 is SGHRS, CDR2 YFSETQ. The CDR3 extends over 14 amino acids. Trimming stripped 4 bases from V and 1 base from J, with 11 bases between. Here the CDR3 reads CASSPYIFQETQYF. The CDR3 DNA follows: TGCGCCAGCAGCCCGTACATCTTCCAAGAGACCCAGTACTTC.

This clone was observed once. This chain links TRBV7-9 with TRBJ2-1, with D uncertain. The length of the CDR3 is 15 residues. V lost 2 bases, J lost 2 bases, and 10 bases lay in between. Germline-derived CDR1 and CDR2 are SEHNR and FQNEAQ (reference sequence). This CDR3 reads CASSLISPPYNEQFF. CDR3 coding DNA: TGTGCCAGCAGCTTAATCTCCCCGCCCTACAATGAGCAGTTCTTC.

The chain carries TRBV7-9 and TRBJ2-3; tentatively, D is TRBD2 (5 bases). V lost 5 bases, J lost 0 bases, and 12 bases lay in between. The CDR3 length is 15 residues. Germline V CDR1 and CDR2: SEHNR, FQNEAQ (reference sequence). The CDR3 DNA sequence: TGTGCCAGCAGCCGGGGTGAAACTAGCACAGATACGCAGTATTTT. It encodes CASSRGETSTDTQYF.

Only one count was recorded for this clone. The rearrangement links TRBV11-2 to TRBJ2-5, with D perhaps matching TRBD2 (5 bases). Germline assignment: CDR1 SGHAT and CDR2 FQNNGV. The V end was cut by 4 bases, the J end by 7 bases, with 13 bases between. The CDR3 has 13 residues. CDR3 region: CASSSPGLGTQYF. The CDR3 DNA is TGTGCCAGCAGCTCACCGGGGTTGGGGACCCAGTACTTC.

Only a few counts were recorded for this clone. The chain uses TRBV10-3 and TRBJ1-1, with TRBD1 matching over 8 bases. Trimming at V came to 3 bases and at J to 1 base, leaving 10 bases not matched to a gene. Germline CDR1 and CDR2: ENHRY and SYGVKD. The CDR3 is made up of 17 amino acids. CDR3 sequence reads: CAISDLPTGARNTEAFF. The CDR3 coding sequence is TGTGCCATCAGTGATCTTCCGACAGGGGCGAGGAACACTGAAGCTTTCTTT.

The chain is built from TRBV5-1 and TRBJ1-2; D unresolved. The CDR3 spans 13 residues. Germline V gene data show CDR1 as SGHRS and CDR2 as YFSETQ. V was pared by 4 bases and J by 4 bases, with 11 bases between. CDR3 loop: CASSTGEIYGYTF. CDR3 bases: TGCGCCAGCAGCACGGGCGAGATCTATGGCTACACCTTC.

Note on this clone: Other DNA sequences in the same sample also yield this CDR3. The chain has TRBV28 and TRBJ2-2; TRBD1 matches at 10 bases. Germline-derived CDR1 and CDR2 are MDHEN and SYDVKM. There are 15 residues in the CDR3. J was trimmed by 3 bases and V by 2 bases; bases with no gene match: 0. CDR3 sequence: CASSLGQGDTGELFF. CDR3 DNA sequence: TGTGCCAGCAGTTTAGGACAGGGGGACACCGGGGAGCTGTTTTTT.

The gene calls are TRBV11-2 and TRBJ2-1; a possible D gene is TRBD2 (6 bases). Germline CDR1 and CDR2: SGHAT and FQNNGV. Trimming took off 3 bases at V and 8 bases at J, with 20 bases between the two ends. This CDR3 is 16 amino acids long. CDR3 region: CASSFRTASRRDEQFF. CDR3 nucleotides: TGTGCCAGCAGCTTCCGGACGGCTTCCCGGAGGGATGAGCAGTTCTTC.

This chain joins TRBV5-6 and TRBJ2-3; D possibly matches TRBD1 or TRBD2 (5 bases each). There are 16 residues in the CDR3. CDR1 and CDR2 (germline): SGHDT, YYEEEE. V shed 0 bases and J shed 5 bases, with 16 bases lying between them. This CDR3 reads CASSLGGGGAGDTQYF. Written as DNA, the CDR3 is TGTGCCAGCAGCTTGGGAGGCGGTGGGGCGGGAGATACGCAGTATTTT.

This chain uses TRBV7-3 with TRBJ2-7; 9 nucleotides align to TRBD1. Looked up from germline, CDR1 is SGHTA and CDR2 is FQGTGA. The CDR3 loop spans 13 amino acids. Trimming at V came to 5 bases and at J to 5 bases, leaving 4 bases not matched to a gene. The CDR3 reads CASSARDRDEQYF. In DNA, the CDR3 is TGTGCCAGCAGCGCCCGGGACAGGGACGAGCAGTACTTC.

To note about this clone: The sample has other DNA sequences that encode this CDR3 too. V gene TRBV6-6 combines with J gene TRBJ2-7; 7 bases line up with TRBD1. CDR3 length equals 13 residues. With 6 bases clipped from V and 3 bases from J, the junction kept 5 bases outside the gene matches. Germline CDR1 and CDR2: MNHNY and SVGAGI (reference sequence). CDR3 amino acids: CASSRGQDYEQYF. CDR3 nucleotides: TGTGCCAGCAGCCGAGGACAGGACTACGAGCAGTACTTC.

CDR3 nucleotides: TGTGCCAGCAGCCAATCCGAAGCGGGAAACACCGGGGAGCTGTTTTTT. Its translation: CASSQSEAGNTGELFF. V is TRBV7-8 and J is TRBJ2-2, with 7 positions matching TRBD2. V lost 5 bases to trimming and J lost 2 bases; unmatched junction nucleotides: 8. From germline, CDR1 is SGHVS and CDR2 FQNEAQ. This CDR3 has 16 amino acids.

This clone showed up just once. The CDR3 DNA follows: TGCGCCAGCACCTGGGAATCCAAAAACATTCAGTACTTC. Translation gives CASTWESKNIQYF. The chain joins TRBV10-2 to TRBJ2-4; D is uncertain. CDR3 size: 13 residues. V was pared by 7 bases and J by 2 bases, with 9 bases between. The germline gives CDR1 WSHSY, CDR2 SAAADI.

CDR3 coding DNA: TGTGCCAGCAGCTTGAGGGGCGGGAGCAATCAGCCCCAGCATTTT. Its protein product is CASSLRGGSNQPQHF. This sequence joins TRBV5-6 and TRBJ1-5, with D tentatively TRBD1 (5 bases). Per the germline V gene, CDR1 is SGHDT and CDR2 is YYEEEE. Trimming stripped 1 base from V and 1 base from J, with 9 bases between. The CDR3 length is 15 residues. The whole variable domain, remainder taken from reference TRBV5-6 and TRBJ1-5, is DAGVTQSPTHLIKTRGQQVTLRCSPKSGHDTVSWYQQALGQGPQFIFQYYEEEERQRGNFPDRFSGHQFPNYSSELNVNALLLGDSALYLCASSLRGGSNQPQHFGDGTRLSIL.

This clone has a count of ten or more. J is TRBJ1-6 and V is TRBV7-2; D gene ambiguous. The CDR3 contains 15 residues. CDR1 is SGHTA, CDR2 FQGNSA, per germline. V was shortened by 2 bases and J by 6 bases, with 11 bases between the two germline ends. The chain's CDR3 is CASSLSLGSNSPLHF. CDR3 nucleotide sequence: TGTGCCAGCAGCTTAAGTTTGGGCAGTAATTCACCCCTCCACTTT.

The chain couples TRBV5-1 to TRBJ2-5, with 14 bases fitting TRBD2. The V segment lost 9 bases and the J segment 4 bases; nucleotides outside the gene matches: 14. Germline V gives CDR1 SGHRS, CDR2 YFSETQ. The CDR3 totals 17 residues. The chain's CDR3 is CATTEGTSGRGGETQYF. The CDR3 DNA reads TGCGCCACCACGGAGGGGACTAGCGGGAGAGGTGGAGAGACCCAGTACTTC.

The chain carries TRBV5-1 and TRBJ1-4; D may be TRBD1 (6 bases). Per germline, CDR1 SGHRS and CDR2 YFSETQ. Trimming removed 4 bases at V and 3 bases at J, with 10 bases between. The CDR3 consists of 14 residues. CDR3 nucleotides: TGCGCCAGCAGCCAGGGGCGGGCTAATGAAAAACTGTTTTTT. It translates to CASSQGRANEKLFF.

J is TRBJ2-3 and V is TRBV6-6; TRBD1 is a possible D gene (6 bases). Germline V gene sequence: CDR1 MNHNY, CDR2 SVGAGI (reference sequence). This CDR3 region has 15 residues. V gave up 6 bases and J gave up 5 bases, with 18 bases separating them. The CDR3 region is CASRPDRTAVDTQYF. CDR3 nucleotides: TGTGCCAGCAGACCCGACAGGACCGCAGTAGATACGCAGTATTTT.

At least ten counts were recorded for this clone. The CDR3 is CASIITAYNSPLHF. The CDR3 DNA is TGTGCCAGCATAATAACGGCGTATAATTCACCCCTCCACTTT. The chain has TRBV2 and TRBJ1-6, with unresolved D. Germline CDR1 reads SNHLY; CDR2 reads FYNNEI. Between the trimmed V and J ends, which lost 7 bases and 4 bases, there was a span of 11 bases. The CDR3 runs to 14 residues.

The CDR3 loop is CASSLTETYEQYF. In nucleotides, the CDR3 is TGTGCCAGCAGCTTAACAGAAACCTACGAGCAGTACTTC. The chain employs TRBV11-2 and TRBJ2-7, with D uncertain. Trimming removed 2 bases at V and 2 bases at J, with 7 bases between. The CDR3 loop spans 13 amino acids. CDR1 is SGHAT and CDR2 is FQNNGV in the germline V gene.

The genes are TRBV10-3 and TRBJ2-5; no reliable D call. The CDR3 consists of 13 residues. V dropped 2 bases and J dropped 5 bases, with 9 bases sitting between them. The V gene's germline CDR1 is ENHRY and CDR2 SYGVKD. CDR3 amino acids: CAISEATLETQYF. The CDR3 region has the DNA TGTGCCATCAGTGAGGCGACACTGGAGACCCAGTACTTC.